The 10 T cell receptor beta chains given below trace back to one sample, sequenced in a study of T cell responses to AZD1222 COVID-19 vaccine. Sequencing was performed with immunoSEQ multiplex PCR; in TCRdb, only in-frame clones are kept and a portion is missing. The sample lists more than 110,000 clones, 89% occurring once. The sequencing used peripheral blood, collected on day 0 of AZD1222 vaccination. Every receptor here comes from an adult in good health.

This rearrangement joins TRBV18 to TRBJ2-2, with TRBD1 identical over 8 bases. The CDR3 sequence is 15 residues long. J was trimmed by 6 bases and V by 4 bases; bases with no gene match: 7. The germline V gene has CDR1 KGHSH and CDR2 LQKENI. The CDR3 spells CASSRTGGTPGELFF. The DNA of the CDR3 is TGTGCCAGCTCACGTACAGGGGGTACTCCCGGGGAGCTGTTTTTT.

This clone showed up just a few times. The CDR3 loop is CASRYRGYGYTF. The CDR3 DNA follows: TGTGCCAGCCGATACAGGGGCTATGGCTACACCTTC. The gene calls are TRBV28 and TRBJ1-2, with 7 bases lining up with TRBD1. The junction had 4 bases not matched to a gene; V was cut back by 8 bases and J by 4 bases. This CDR3 region has 12 residues. Germline-derived CDR1 and CDR2 are MDHEN and SYDVKM.

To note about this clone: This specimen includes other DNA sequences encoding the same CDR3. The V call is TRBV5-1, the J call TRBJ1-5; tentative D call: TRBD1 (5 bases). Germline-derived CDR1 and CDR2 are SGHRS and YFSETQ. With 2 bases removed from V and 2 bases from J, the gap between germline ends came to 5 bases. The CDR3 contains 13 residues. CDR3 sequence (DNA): TGCGCCAGCAGCTTACAGGGCAATCAGCCCCAGCATTTT. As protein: CASSLQGNQPQHF.

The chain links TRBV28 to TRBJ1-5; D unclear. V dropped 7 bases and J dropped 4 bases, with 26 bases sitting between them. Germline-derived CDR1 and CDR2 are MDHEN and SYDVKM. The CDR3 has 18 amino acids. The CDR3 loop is CASNHAAPLRIGNQPQHF. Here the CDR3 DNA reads TGTGCCAGCAACCACGCCGCACCTCTCCGAATTGGGAATCAGCCCCAGCATTTT.

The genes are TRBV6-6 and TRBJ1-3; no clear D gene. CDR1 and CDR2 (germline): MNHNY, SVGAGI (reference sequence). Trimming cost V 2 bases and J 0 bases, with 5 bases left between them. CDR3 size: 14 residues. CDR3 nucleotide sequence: TGTGCCAGCAGTTACGCGGTCTCTGGAAACACCATATATTTT. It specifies CASSYAVSGNTIYF.

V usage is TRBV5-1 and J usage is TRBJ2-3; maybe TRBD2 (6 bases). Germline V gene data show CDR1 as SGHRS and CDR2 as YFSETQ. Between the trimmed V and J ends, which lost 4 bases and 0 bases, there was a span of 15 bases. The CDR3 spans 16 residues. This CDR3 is CASSNGTVTSTDTQYF. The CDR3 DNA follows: TGCGCCAGCAGCAATGGGACTGTGACTAGCACAGATACGCAGTATTTT. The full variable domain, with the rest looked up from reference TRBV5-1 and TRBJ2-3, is KAGVTQTPRYLIKTRGQQVTLSCSPISGHRSVSWYQQTPGQGLQFLFEYFSETQRNKGNFPGRFSGRQFSNSRSEMNVSTLELGDSALYLCASSNGTVTSTDTQYFGPGTRLTVL.

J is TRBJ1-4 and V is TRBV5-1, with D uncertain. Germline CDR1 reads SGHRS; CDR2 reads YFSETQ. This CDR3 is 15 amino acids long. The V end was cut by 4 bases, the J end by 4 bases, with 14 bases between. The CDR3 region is CASSPTLQLNEKLFF. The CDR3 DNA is TGCGCCAGCAGCCCGACCCTACAGCTTAATGAAAAACTGTTTTTT. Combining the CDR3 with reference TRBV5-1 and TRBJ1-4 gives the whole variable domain KAGVTQTPRYLIKTRGQQVTLSCSPISGHRSVSWYQQTPGQGLQFLFEYFSETQRNKGNFPGRFSGRQFSNSRSEMNVSTLELGDSALYLCASSPTLQLNEKLFFGSGTQLSVL.

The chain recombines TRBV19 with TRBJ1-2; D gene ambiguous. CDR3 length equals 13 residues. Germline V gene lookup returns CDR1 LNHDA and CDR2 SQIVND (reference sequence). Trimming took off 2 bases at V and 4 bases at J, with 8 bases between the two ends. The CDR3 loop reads CASSITEFYGYTF. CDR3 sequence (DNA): TGTGCCAGTAGTATAACTGAATTCTATGGCTACACCTTC.

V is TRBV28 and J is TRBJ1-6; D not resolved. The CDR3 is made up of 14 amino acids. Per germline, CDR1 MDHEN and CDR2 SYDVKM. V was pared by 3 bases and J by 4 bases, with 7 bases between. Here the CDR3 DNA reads TGTGCCAGCAGTTTGGGAGGGTATAATTCACCCCTCCACTTT. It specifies CASSLGGYNSPLHF.

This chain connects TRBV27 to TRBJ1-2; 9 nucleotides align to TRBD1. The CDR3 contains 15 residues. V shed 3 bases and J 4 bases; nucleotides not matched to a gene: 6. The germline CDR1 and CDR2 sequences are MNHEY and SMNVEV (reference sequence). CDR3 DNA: TGTGCCAGCAGTTTCGGGGGGACAGGGCTCTATGGCTACACCTTC. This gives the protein CASSFGGTGLYGYTF.